This T cell receptor beta chain was sequenced in a study of T-cell reconstitution after alpha-beta-depleted transplantation in children. Unique molecular identifiers featured in how the TCRbeta library was prepared. TCRdb used MiXCR to reprocess the PCR reads, holding one entry per CDR3 protein. The table lists 90,000 to 95,000 distinct CDR3 sequences, roughly an eighth of them singletons. In its sample, this clonotype was seen a few times. Per germline, CDR1 SGHAT and CDR2 FQDESV (reference sequence). The CDR3 consists of 13 residues. V lost 4 bases and J 8 bases, leaving 14 bases between the germline ends.

The gene calls are TRBV11-1 and TRBJ1-2, with D possibly being TRBD1 (6 bases). This specimen was PBMCs from the stem cell graft donor, taken from the stem cell graft. This clonotype was obtained from a human donor who donated a stem cell graft to a child with inherited bone marrow failure. The CDR3 coding sequence is TGTGCCAGCAGCTCAACAGGGAGTAGGGGCTACACCTTC. Encoded protein: CASSSTGSRGYTF.